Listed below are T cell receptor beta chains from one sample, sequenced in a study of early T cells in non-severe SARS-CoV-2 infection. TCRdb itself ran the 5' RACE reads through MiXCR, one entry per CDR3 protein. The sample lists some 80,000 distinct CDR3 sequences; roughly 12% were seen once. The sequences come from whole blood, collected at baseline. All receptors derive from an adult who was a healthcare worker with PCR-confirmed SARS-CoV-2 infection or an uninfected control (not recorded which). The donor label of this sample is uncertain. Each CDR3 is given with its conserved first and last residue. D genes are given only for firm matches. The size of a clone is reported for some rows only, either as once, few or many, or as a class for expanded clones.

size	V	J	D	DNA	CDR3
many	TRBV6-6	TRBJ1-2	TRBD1	TGTGCCAGCAGTTACGGGGCAGGGACAGACTATGGCTACACCTTC	CASSYGAGTDYGYTF
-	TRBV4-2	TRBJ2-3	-	TGTGCCAGCAGCCAAGAGGGAAGGACGAGCACAGATACGCAGTATTTT	CASSQEGRTSTDTQYF
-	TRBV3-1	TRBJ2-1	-	TGTGCCAGCAGCCAAGTATATTTCGGCAATGAGCAGTTCTTC	CASSQVYFGNEQFF
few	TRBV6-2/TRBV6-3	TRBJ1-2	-	TGTGCCAGCAGTCTCCGTTTGGGGGGACGGTATGGCTACACCTTC	CASSLRLGGRYGYTF
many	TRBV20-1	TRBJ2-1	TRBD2	TGCAGTGCTAGTGGGACTAGCGGGGGGACTGATGAGCAGTTCTTC	CSASGTSGGTDEQFF
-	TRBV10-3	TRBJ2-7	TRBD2	TGTGCCATCAGTGAGCCGGGACTAGTGGCCTACGAGCAGTACTTC	CAISEPGLVAYEQYF
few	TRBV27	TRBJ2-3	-	TGTGCCAGCAGTCTCCTCAGGGGCGGGGTAGATACGCAGTATTTT	CASSLLRGGVDTQYF
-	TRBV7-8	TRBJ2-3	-	TGTGCCAGCAGCCTGAGAAAGCGGACTCTTCTTACAGATACGCAGTATTTT	CASSLRKRTLLTDTQYF
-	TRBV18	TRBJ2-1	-	TGTGCCAGCTCACCAGGTACCTACAATGAGCAGTTCTTC	CASSPGTYNEQFF
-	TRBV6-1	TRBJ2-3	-	TGTGCCAGCAGTCTAAGAGGAGGGAGAACAGATACGCAGTATTTT	CASSLRGGRTDTQYF
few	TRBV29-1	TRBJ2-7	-	TGCAGCGTGATGAGGGGCCTTCTCTCCGAGCAGTACTTC	CSVMRGLLSEQYF
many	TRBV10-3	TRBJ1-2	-	TGTGCCATCAGTGAGTCTATCAGGGAAAGCTACACCTTC	CAISESIRESYTF
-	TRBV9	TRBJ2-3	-	TGTGCCAGCAGCGTAGAGGTATCCACAGATACGCAGTATTTT	CASSVEVSTDTQYF
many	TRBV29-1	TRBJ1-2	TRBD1	TGCAGCGTGCACAGGGGTTTAAGTGGCTACACCTTC	CSVHRGLSGYTF
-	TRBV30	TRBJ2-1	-	TGTGCCTGGAGTGTCGCTAATGAGCAGTTCTTC	CAWSVANEQFF
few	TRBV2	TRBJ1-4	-	TGTGCCAGTAGAGTTAATGAAAAACTGTTTTTT	CASRVNEKLFF
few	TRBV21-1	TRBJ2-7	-	TGTGCCAGCAGCAAATGCTCCGGACAGTTTTCCTACGAGCAGTACTTC	CASSKCSGQFSYEQYF
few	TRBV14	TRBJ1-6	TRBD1	TGTGCCAGCAGCGAAACGACAGGGTTGAATTCACCCCTCCACTTT	CASSETTGLNSPLHF
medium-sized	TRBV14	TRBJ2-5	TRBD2	TGTGCCAGCAGCCAGTCGGGACTAGGGGAAGAGACCCAGTACTTC	CASSQSGLGEETQYF
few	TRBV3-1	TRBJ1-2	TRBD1	TGTGCCAGCAGCGCGGGACAGGGACGCTATGGCTACACCTTC	CASSAGQGRYGYTF
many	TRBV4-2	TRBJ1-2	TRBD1	TGTGCCAGCAGCCAAGCAAGCTCCTACGGGACAGAATATGGCTACACCTTC	CASSQASSYGTEYGYTF
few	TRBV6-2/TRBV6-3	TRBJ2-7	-	TGTGCCAGCAGTTACGACGTGGTTGGGCGACCTCCATACGAGCAGTACTTC	CASSYDVVGRPPYEQYF
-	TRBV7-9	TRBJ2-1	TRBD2	TGTGCCAGCAGCTTATTAGAAGCGGGGGCCTGGGATGAGCAGTTCTTC	CASSLLEAGAWDEQFF
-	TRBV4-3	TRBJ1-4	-	TGCGCCAGCTGTGCCATAGGGACTCAAGATGAAAAACTGTTTTTT	CASCAIGTQDEKLFF
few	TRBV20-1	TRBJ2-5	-	TGCAGTGCTAGAGAATCCAGGGTCCCCGGGACCCAGTACTTC	CSARESRVPGTQYF
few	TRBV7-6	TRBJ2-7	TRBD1	TGTGCCAGCAGCTCCCGGGACAGGGTGATCTACGAGCAGTACTTC	CASSSRDRVIYEQYF
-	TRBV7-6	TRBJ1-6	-	TGTGCCAGCAGCCTTACCCCACCGGCCTCTTCACCCCTCCACTTT	CASSLTPPASSPLHF
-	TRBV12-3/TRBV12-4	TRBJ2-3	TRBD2	TGTGCCAGCAGTTTCAGTAGCGGGAGGACCACCTCCCCAGATACGCAGTATTTT	CASSFSSGRTTSPDTQYF
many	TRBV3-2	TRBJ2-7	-	TGTGCCAGCAGCCAAGGGATGCGTGAGGACCCGAGCTCCTACGAGCAGTACTTC	CASSQGMREDPSSYEQYF
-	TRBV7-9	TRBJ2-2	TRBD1	TGTGCCAGCAGCTCGCTACCGGGACAGGGGAACACCGGGGAGCTGTTTTTT	CASSSLPGQGNTGELFF
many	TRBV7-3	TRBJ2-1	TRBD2	TGTGCCAGCAGCTTCCGGACTAGCGGGGGGGACTACAATGAGCAGTTCTTC	CASSFRTSGGDYNEQFF
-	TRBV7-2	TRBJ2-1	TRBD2	TGTGCCAGCAGCCCGAAGGCGGGAGGGAATGAGCAGTTCTTC	CASSPKAGGNEQFF
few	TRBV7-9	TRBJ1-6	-	TGTGCCAGCAGCTTTGGGACGAATTCACCCCTCCACTTT	CASSFGTNSPLHF
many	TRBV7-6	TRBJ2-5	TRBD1	TGTGCCAGCAGCTGGGCCGGGACAGCGGCGTGGACCCAGTACTTC	CASSWAGTAAWTQYF
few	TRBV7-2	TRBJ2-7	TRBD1	TGTGCCAGCAGCATGGGACAGGGCTCCTACGAGCAGTACTTC	CASSMGQGSYEQYF
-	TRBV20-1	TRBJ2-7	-	TGCAGTGCCCCGGACATCCTGACCTACGAGCAGTACTTC	CSAPDILTYEQYF
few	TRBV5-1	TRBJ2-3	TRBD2	TGCGCCAGCAGCTGGTCGGGACTAGCATTGGATACGCAGTATTTT	CASSWSGLALDTQYF
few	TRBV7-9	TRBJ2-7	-	TGTGCCAGCAGCTTAATGTTCAGGGAGCAGTACTTC	CASSLMFREQYF
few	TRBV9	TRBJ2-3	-	TGTGCCAGCAGCGTTGGTGAGCCAGATACGCAGTATTTT	CASSVGEPDTQYF
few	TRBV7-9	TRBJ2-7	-	TGTGCCAGCAGCTTACTATCACGGTCAAGCCAAATGCACGAGCAGTACTTC	CASSLLSRSSQMHEQYF
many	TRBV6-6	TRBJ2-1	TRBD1	TGTGCCAGCAGTTTCCCGGGACAGGGGTACAATGAGCAGTTCTTC	CASSFPGQGYNEQFF
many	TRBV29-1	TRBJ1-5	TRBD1	TGCAGCGTCGCCCGGGACAGTAATCAGCCCCAGCATTTT	CSVARDSNQPQHF
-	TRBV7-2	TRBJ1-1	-	TGTGCCAGCAGCTTAGAGAGGCCGGGTAAAGCTTTCTTT	CASSLERPGKAFF
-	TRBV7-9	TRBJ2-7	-	TGTGCCAGCACCCGGGGGAACGGCGAGCAGTACTTC	CASTRGNGEQYF
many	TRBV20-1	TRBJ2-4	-	TGCAGTGCGTTTCGGTCGGGCGGGCTGAACATTCAGTACTTC	CSAFRSGGLNIQYF
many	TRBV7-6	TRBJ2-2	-	TGTGCCAGCAGATTAGAAGGAGTCAGGACGTTCACCGGGGAGCTGTTTTTT	CASRLEGVRTFTGELFF
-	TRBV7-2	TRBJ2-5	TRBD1	TGTGCCAGCAGCTTTAACAGGGGACAAGAGACCCAGTACTTC	CASSFNRGQETQYF
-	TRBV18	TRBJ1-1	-	TGTGCCAGCTCACCACCTGCCAGTCGGAACACTGAAGCTTTCTTT	CASSPPASRNTEAFF
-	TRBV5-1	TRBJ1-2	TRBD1	TGCGCCAGCAGCTTGTCCGACAGGGTCTCCGAGACACCTTATGGCTACACCTTC	CASSLSDRVSETPYGYTF
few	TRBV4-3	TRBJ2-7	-	TGCGCCAGCAGCCAAGAGTTGGCTGAGAACCTTTACGAGCAGTACTTC	CASSQELAENLYEQYF
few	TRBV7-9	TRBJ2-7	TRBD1	TGTGCCACCCTCGACCAGGGGGTTAGCGACGAGCAGTACTTC	CATLDQGVSDEQYF
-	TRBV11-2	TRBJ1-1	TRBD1	TGTGCCAGCAGTTTGGGGCGGACAGGGGATGGTGAAGCTTTCTTT	CASSLGRTGDGEAFF
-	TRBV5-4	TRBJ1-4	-	TGTGCCAGCAGCTCCCCGGCCCTCAATGAAAAACTGTTTTTT	CASSSPALNEKLFF
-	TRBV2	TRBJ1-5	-	TGTGCCAGCAGTGAGCCACTGGGCGGAGGTCAGCCCCAGCATTTT	CASSEPLGGGQPQHF
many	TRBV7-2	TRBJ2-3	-	TGTGCCAGCAGCTCTAGGAGGGCAGGGTATGAGACGCAGTATTTT	CASSSRRAGYETQYF
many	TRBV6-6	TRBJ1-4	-	TGTGCCAGCAGTTACCGGGGGGCTGGGGAAAAACTGTTTTTT	CASSYRGAGEKLFF
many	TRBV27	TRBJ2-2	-	TGTGCCAGCAGTTTTGTGTCCGGCACCGGGGAGCTGTTTTTT	CASSFVSGTGELFF
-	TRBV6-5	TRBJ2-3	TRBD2	TGTGCCAGCCCTGAGTTTCCTGGGACTAGGACAGATACGCAGTATTTT	CASPEFPGTRTDTQYF